This entry concerns a single TCR beta chain. Its antigen remains unidentified. Amplification used 60 Vbeta primers and 13 Jbeta primers. Sequencing was performed with immunoSEQ multiplex PCR; in TCRdb, only in-frame clones are kept and a portion is missing. Among 150,000 to 200,000 clones listed, around 80% were seen once. V was trimmed by 8 bases and J by 2 bases, leaving 12 bases between them. This CDR3 has 13 residues. Germline V gives CDR1 LNHDA, CDR2 SQIVND (reference sequence). The record originates from a study of cytomegalovirus exposure and HLA in healthy donors. Healthy bone marrow donors made up the cohort. Study results and limitations: Sequencing likely generated an artifact that appeared as a cluster of highly shared sequence variants.

The sequenced sample was PBMCs. The chain combines TRBV19 with TRBJ1-2, with TRBD1 as a possible D gene (6 bases). The source is a girl aged 10-17 years in good health and CMV-seropositive. The CDR3 region is CASSLQGNYGYTF. CDR3 DNA sequence: TGTGCCAGTTCCCTCCAGGGGAACTATGGCTACACCTTC. The complete variable domain, with remaining parts taken from reference TRBV19 and TRBJ1-2, reads DGGITQSPKYLFRKEGQNVTLSCEQNLNHDAMYWYRQDPGQGLRLIYYSQIVNDFQKGDIAEGYSVSREKKESFPLTVTSAQKNPTAFYLCASSLQGNYGYTFGSGTRLTVV.